This T cell receptor beta chain was sequenced for a study of blood T cell repertoires in COVID-19. Across the whole study: The study drew acute and convalescent COVID-19 samples from the United States, Italy and Spain. T cells, B-cell-depleted T cells, or PBMCs supplied cDNA or gDNA.

The V end lost 5 bases, the J end lost 6 bases, and 16 bases lay between the germline ends. Germline V lookup: CDR1 MNHEY, CDR2 SVGEGT. There are 14 residues in the CDR3. As processed by the authors: By means of reference gene primer amplification, nucleated cell counts were estimated. Sequencing used immunoSEQ multiplex PCR; TCRdb keeps in-frame clones, though not all of them. V and J calls and clone size come straight from that table; D and trimming were deduced from the DNA. The sample includes fewer than 200,000 clones, around 74% seen only once; the top ten take 2.5% to 3.5%. The sequencing sample was made of peripheral blood. The source of this sequence is a woman of 80 years or more with acute or convalescent COVID-19. The chain joins TRBV6-2 or TRBV6-3 to TRBJ1-2; D might be TRBD1 (6 bases). The CDR3 region is CASSTRQVGNGYTF. The CDR3 bases are TGTGCCAGCAGTACACGACAGGTCGGGAATGGCTACACCTTC.